This entry lists 11 T cell receptor beta chains sequenced from one sample in a study of blood T cell repertoires in COVID-19. Some clones are missing from TCRdb's copy, which holds only in-frame ones; the method was immunoSEQ multiplex PCR. Of about 410,000 clones listed, 86% are singletons. Sequenced material: peripheral blood. The receptor source for this set is a woman in her twenties or thirties with active or convalescent COVID-19.

This rearrangement joins TRBV5-8 to TRBJ1-1; TRBD1 matches 8 bases. V shed 4 bases, J shed 4 bases, and the junction held 3 bases outside the gene matches. This CDR3 is 13 amino acids long. Germline V CDR1 and CDR2: SGHTS, YDEGEE. CDR3 region: CASSQTGGTEAFF. The CDR3 nucleotides read TGTGCCAGCAGCCAAACAGGGGGCACTGAAGCTTTCTTT.

CDR3 bases: TGTGCCAGCAGTTACGTTGCAGGAACTAACACTGAAGCTTTCTTT. It yields the protein CASSYVAGTNTEAFF. This chain uses TRBV6-5 with TRBJ1-1; D is undetermined. The germline CDR1 and CDR2 sequences are MNHEY and SVGAGI. This CDR3 is 15 amino acids long. Trimming stripped 2 bases from V and 2 bases from J, with 12 bases between.

This clone was seen a handful of times. The chain is built from TRBV5-1 and TRBJ2-5, with 10 bases matching TRBD1. The germline CDR1 and CDR2 sequences are SGHRS and YFSETQ. J gave up 7 bases and V 7 bases, and 13 bases lay outside the gene matches. The CDR3 has 15 residues. This chain's CDR3 is CASHKLGTGVGTQYF. CDR3 DNA sequence: TGCGCCAGCCATAAACTCGGGACAGGGGTGGGGACCCAGTACTTC.

The chain's CDR3 is CASSGLAGGYNEQFF. The CDR3 region has the DNA TGTGCCAGCAGTGGACTAGCGGGAGGCTACAATGAGCAGTTCTTC. The V and J genes are TRBV6-4 and TRBJ2-1; TRBD2 matches 13 bases. CDR1 is MRHNA and CDR2 is SNTAGT in the germline V gene. V shed 4 bases, J shed 3 bases, and the junction held 0 bases outside the gene matches. The CDR3 totals 15 residues.

The gene calls are TRBV11-2 and TRBJ2-3, with a weak D call TRBD1 (5 bases). This CDR3 is 18 amino acids long. With 5 bases removed from V and 0 bases from J, the gap between germline ends came to 21 bases. Germline CDR1 reads SGHAT; CDR2 reads FQNNGV. CDR3 in amino acids: CASSQSLPGWTSTDTQYF. The CDR3 DNA reads TGTGCCAGCAGCCAATCTCTTCCAGGTTGGACAAGCACAGATACGCAGTATTTT.

The J gene is TRBJ2-1, the V gene TRBV5-4, with D unresolved. The length of the CDR3 is 15 residues. Trimming pared 4 bases from V and 0 bases from J, leaving 11 bases between. Per the germline V gene, CDR1 is SGHNT and CDR2 is YYREEE (reference sequence). DNA for the CDR3: TGTGCCAGCAGCGTAGCAGCAAGCTCCTACAATGAGCAGTTCTTC. It translates to CASSVAASSYNEQFF.

This rearrangement joins TRBV6-2 or TRBV6-3 to TRBJ2-5; 10 bases line up with TRBD2. V gave up 6 bases and J gave up 5 bases; unmatched junction bases: 12. The CDR3 runs to 16 residues. Germline V lookup: CDR1 MNHEY, CDR2 SVGEGT. The chain's CDR3 is CASSRILAGVGETQYF. CDR3 bases: TGTGCCAGCAGCCGAATCCTAGCGGGAGTAGGTGAGACCCAGTACTTC.

This clone has more than one count but fewer than ten. The chain joins TRBV3-1 (or the pseudogene TRBV3-2) to TRBJ2-7; D might be TRBD2 (5 bases). Between the trimmed V and J ends, which lost 0 bases and 4 bases, there was a span of 13 bases. The CDR3 covers 15 residues. From germline, CDR1 is LGHDT and CDR2 YNNKEL (reference sequence). This CDR3 is CASSQDGGPGYEQYF. The CDR3 DNA follows: TGTGCCAGCAGCCAAGATGGAGGCCCCGGGTACGAGCAGTACTTC.

This clone was detected only once. The chain couples TRBV11-2 to TRBJ1-2; D is undetermined. V dropped 2 bases and J dropped 8 bases, with 15 bases sitting between them. Germline V gene lookup returns CDR1 SGHAT and CDR2 FQNNGV. CDR3 length: 14 residues. The CDR3 protein is CASSLSAGDWGYTF. Written as DNA, the CDR3 is TGTGCCAGCAGCTTAAGTGCGGGTGACTGGGGCTACACCTTC. The whole variable domain, filled in from reference TRBV11-2 and TRBJ1-2, reads EAGVAQSPRYKIIEKRQSVAFWCNPISGHATLYWYQQILGQGPKLLIQFQNNGVVDDSQLPKDRFSAERLKGVDSTLKIQPAKLEDSAVYLCASSLSAGDWGYTFGSGTRLTVV.

The J gene is TRBJ2-7, the V gene TRBV5-5, with a weak D call TRBD2 (6 bases). V lost 5 bases and J 6 bases, leaving 15 bases between the germline ends. The CDR3 runs 13 residues. Germline CDR1 SGHKS, CDR2 YYEKEE (reference sequence). The CDR3 loop reads CASSREFSGEQYF. In nucleotides, the CDR3 is TGTGCCAGCAGTCGGGAGTTTAGCGGCGAGCAGTACTTC.

The chain joins TRBV5-5 to TRBJ1-5, with a weak D call TRBD1 (5 bases). From germline, CDR1 is SGHKS and CDR2 YYEKEE (reference sequence). Trimming pared 3 bases from V and 0 bases from J, leaving 10 bases between. This CDR3 contains 15 residues. CDR3 loop: CASSYLGGSNQPQHF. For the CDR3, the DNA is TGTGCCAGCAGCTACCTCGGGGGTAGCAATCAGCCCCAGCATTTT.